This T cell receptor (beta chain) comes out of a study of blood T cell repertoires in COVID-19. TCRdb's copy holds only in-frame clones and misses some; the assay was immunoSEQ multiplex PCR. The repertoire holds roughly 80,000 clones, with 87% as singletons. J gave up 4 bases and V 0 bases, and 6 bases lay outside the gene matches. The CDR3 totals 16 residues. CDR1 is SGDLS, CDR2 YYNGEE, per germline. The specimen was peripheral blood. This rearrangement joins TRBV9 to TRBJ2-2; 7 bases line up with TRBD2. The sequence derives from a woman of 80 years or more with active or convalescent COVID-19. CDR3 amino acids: CASSVDVGGSTGELFF. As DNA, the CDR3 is TGTGCCAGCAGCGTAGATGTAGGCGGGAGCACCGGGGAGCTGTTTTTT.